This T cell receptor beta chain derives from a study of blood T cell repertoires in COVID-19. Study-level background: The United States, Italy and Spain provided the acute and convalescent COVID-19 samples. Sample material is recorded as cDNA or gDNA derived from T cells, B-cell-depleted T cells, or PBMCs.

Profiled with immunoSEQ multiplex PCR; TCRdb holds only in-frame clones, not every one. The data hold over 150,000 clones, with 80% to 90% observed a single time. Deletions cut 0 bases from V and 1 base from J, with 6 bases between. The CDR3 has 14 residues. Germline V lookup: CDR1 SEHNR, CDR2 FQNEAQ (reference sequence). This clone was counted ten times or more. At the DNA level, this CDR3 is encoded by other sequences in the same sample as well. The origin of this receptor is a woman aged 55-70 years with COVID-19, enrolled during active disease. The gene calls are TRBV7-9 and TRBJ1-1; D is unresolved. What was sequenced was peripheral blood. The DNA for the CDR3 is TGTGCCAGCAGCTTAGCGTCGGGGAACACTGAAGCTTTCTTT. It translates to CASSLASGNTEAFF.